This T cell receptor (beta chain) was documented in a study of early stage breast cancer tumors. Study-wide context: Invasive lobular carcinomas made up about 35% of the 12 ER+/PR+/HER2- tumors. Approximately 10-fold was the mean read coverage per sample.

The repertoire was sequenced with immunoSEQ multiplex PCR; TCRdb's copy has only in-frame clones and lacks some. The sample consists of tens of thousands of clones, over 60% of them appearing once. The V gene's germline CDR1 is MGHRA and CDR2 YSYEKL. The V end lost 1 base, the J end lost 0 bases, and 5 bases lay between the germline ends. The CDR3 is 14 residues long. Whole-study results and caveats: Tumor and normal breast were distinguished via blood comparison in about 90% of the 16 patients.

Points on this clone: Its antigen is unknown.

The chain links TRBV4-1 to TRBJ2-3; D remains ambiguous. The sequenced sample was blood. This TCR was recovered from a person aged 45 to 59 with breast cancer. The CDR3 bases are TGCGCCAGCAGCCAAGCTTTCAGCACAGATACGCAGTATTTT. Its protein product is CASSQAFSTDTQYF.